The T cell receptor (beta chain) described here comes from a study of Graves' ophthalmopathy and Graves' hyperthyroidism. Study findings and constraints: In blood appeared most of the expanded thyroid clonotypes whose frequency exceeded 0.001.

This clonotype was recorded many times. Its antigen is still unknown. The authors amplified TCR beta CDR3 regions from RNA transcripts. A first-round RT-PCR used HTBI primers, followed by a second-round multiplex PCR. MiXCR was run by TCRdb on the multiplex PCR reads, yielding one entry per CDR3 protein. This table holds over a million distinct CDR3 sequences, 35% to 40% found once. Germline assignment: CDR1 LNHDA and CDR2 SQIVND (reference sequence). This CDR3 has 11 residues. V lost 8 bases, J lost 8 bases, and 3 bases stayed unmatched. Material: peripheral blood or thyroid tissue (not recorded which). The gene calls are TRBV19 and TRBJ1-2; 9 nucleotides match TRBD1. The clonotype comes from an adult man with Graves' hyperthyroidism. The CDR3 loop reads CASGTGRGYTF. The CDR3 nucleotides read TGTGCCAGTGGGACAGGGCGAGGCTACACCTTC.